This TCR beta chain was recorded in a study of cytotoxic CD8 clonotypes in ibrutinib-treated CLL. At the level of the study: Mean per-sample yields comprised around 250,000 productive templates and tens of thousands of productive rearrangements.

About this clone: Its antigen is unidentified.

Study-level findings and limits: Among the clonotypes, public ones were uncommon and contracted or held stable on treatment.

Trimming shortened V by 5 bases and J by 4 bases, and 20 bases separated the two germline ends. The V gene's germline CDR1 is MNHEY and CDR2 SMNVEV (reference sequence). CDR3 length: 17 residues. Sequenced by immunoSEQ multiplex PCR; TCRdb stores in-frame clones only, minus some. The data show 130,000 or so clones, approximately 80% seen once. This TCR was sampled from a human donor with chronic lymphocytic leukemia. J is TRBJ2-2 and V is TRBV27; no definite D call. Material: PBMCs, obtained after 12 months of ibrutinib treatment. The CDR3 here is CASSIVAGPFGTGELFF. CDR3 sequence (DNA): TGTGCCAGCAGTATCGTGGCAGGACCCTTCGGCACCGGGGAGCTGTTTTTT.